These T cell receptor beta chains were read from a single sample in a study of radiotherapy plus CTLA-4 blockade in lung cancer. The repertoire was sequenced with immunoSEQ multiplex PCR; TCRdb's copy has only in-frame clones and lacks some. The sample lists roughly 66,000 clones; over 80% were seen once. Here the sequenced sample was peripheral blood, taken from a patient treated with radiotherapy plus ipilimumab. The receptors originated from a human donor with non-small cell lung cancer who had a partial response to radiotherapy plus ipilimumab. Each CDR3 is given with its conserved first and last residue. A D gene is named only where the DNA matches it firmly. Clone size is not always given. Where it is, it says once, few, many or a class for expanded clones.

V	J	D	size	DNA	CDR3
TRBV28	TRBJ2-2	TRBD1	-	TGTGCCAGCAGAGGGGACAGGGGGACCGGGGAGCTGTTTTTT	CASRGDRGTGELFF
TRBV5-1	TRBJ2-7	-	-	TGCGCCAGCAGCTTGGACAGTCCAAATAGCGAGCAGTACTTC	CASSLDSPNSEQYF
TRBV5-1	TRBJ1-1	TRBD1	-	TGCGCCAGCAGCTCACGGACAGGGGACACTGAAGCTTTCTTT	CASSSRTGDTEAFF
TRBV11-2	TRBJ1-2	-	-	TGTGCCAGCAGCTTAGGGAGGGGCAACTATGGCTACACCTTC	CASSLGRGNYGYTF
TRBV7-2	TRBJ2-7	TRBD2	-	TGTGCCAGCAGCTCCTTTGGGACTAGCATCAGCGAGCAGTACTTC	CASSSFGTSISEQYF
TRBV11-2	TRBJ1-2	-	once	TGTGCCAGCAGCTCCCGCGGGGGAAACTATGGCTACACCTTC	CASSSRGGNYGYTF
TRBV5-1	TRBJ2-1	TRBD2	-	TGCGCCAGCAGACTAGCGTACAATGAGCAGTTCTTC	CASRLAYNEQFF
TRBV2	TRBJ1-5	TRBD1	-	TGTGCCAGCCGGGGGACAGCGGACGGTCAGCCCCAGCATTTT	CASRGTADGQPQHF
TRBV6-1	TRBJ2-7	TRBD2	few	TGTGCCAGCAGGGGACTAGCGGGGCCCTACGAGCAGTACTTC	CASRGLAGPYEQYF
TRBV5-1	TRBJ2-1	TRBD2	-	TGCGCCAGCAGTTCCCTGGGACTAGCGGGACTTGGTGAGCAGTTCTTC	CASSSLGLAGLGEQFF
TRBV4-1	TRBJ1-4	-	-	TGCGCCAGCAGCCAAGTAAGACAGACAAATGAAAAACTGTTTTTT	CASSQVRQTNEKLFF
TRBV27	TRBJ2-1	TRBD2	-	TGTGCCAGCAGTCTAGCGGGGGTCCTTTCCTACAATGAGCAGTTCTTC	CASSLAGVLSYNEQFF
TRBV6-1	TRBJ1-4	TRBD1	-	TGTGCCAGCAGCGGACAGGGGCAGTCCATTGAAAAACTGTTTTTT	CASSGQGQSIEKLFF
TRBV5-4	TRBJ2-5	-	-	TGTGCCAGCAGCTTAGGCGCCGGGCGAGGGCAAGAGACCCAGTACTTC	CASSLGAGRGQETQYF
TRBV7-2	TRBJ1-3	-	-	TGTGCCAGCAGCTTTTCAGGGGCGGCTGGAAACACCATATATTTT	CASSFSGAAGNTIYF
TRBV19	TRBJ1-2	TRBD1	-	TGTGCCAGTAGTACCCCTCGGGGACAGGCACCCTATGGCTACACCTTC	CASSTPRGQAPYGYTF
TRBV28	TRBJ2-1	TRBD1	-	TGTGCCAGCAGTTTAGAGGTGGGACAGCACTACAATGAGCAGTTCTTC	CASSLEVGQHYNEQFF
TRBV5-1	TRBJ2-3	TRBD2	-	TGCGCCAGCAGCTTACAGCGGGAGGGATGGTATACGCAGTATTTT	CASSLQREGWYTQYF
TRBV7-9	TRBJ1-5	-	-	TGTGCCAGCAGCCCAAGGGGCCTTAGTAATCAGCCCCAGCATTTT	CASSPRGLSNQPQHF
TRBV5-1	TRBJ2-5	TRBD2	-	TGCGCCAGCAGCTTCACTAGCGGGAAGGAAGAGACCCAGTACTTC	CASSFTSGKEETQYF
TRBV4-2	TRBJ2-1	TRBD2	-	TGTGCCAGCAGCCCCCGAGCGGGAGGGCCGGGGAATGAGCAGTTCTTC	CASSPRAGGPGNEQFF
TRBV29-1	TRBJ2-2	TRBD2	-	TGCAGCGTCCGGGGTATGCGGGAGGGCCAAACCGGGGAGCTGTTTTTT	CSVRGMREGQTGELFF
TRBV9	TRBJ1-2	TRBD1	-	TGTGCCAGCAGCTTCGGGACAGCCGTATCCGGCTACACCTTC	CASSFGTAVSGYTF
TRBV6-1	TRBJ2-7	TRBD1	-	TGTGCCAGTCACCAACAGGGGACCGTCTACGAGCAGTACTTC	CASHQQGTVYEQYF
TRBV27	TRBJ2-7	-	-	TGTGCCAGCAGCCTCTTGGGAGACGAGCAGTACTTC	CASSLLGDEQYF
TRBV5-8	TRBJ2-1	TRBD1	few	TGTGCCAGCCCAACGGGACAGCCCCGGGCATCTGAGCAGTTCTTC	CASPTGQPRASEQFF
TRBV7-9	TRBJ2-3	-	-	TGTGCCAGCAGCCCACTCTCGGGGGAAACAGATACGCAGTATTTT	CASSPLSGETDTQYF
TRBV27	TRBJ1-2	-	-	TGTGCCAGCAGTTTGAGGCTTACTGGAGGGGGGGGCGGGGGCTACACCTTC	CASSLRLTGGGGGGYTF
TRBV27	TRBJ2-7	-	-	TGTGCCAGCAGTTTAAGCGTTCTTTACGAGCAGTACTTC	CASSLSVLYEQYF
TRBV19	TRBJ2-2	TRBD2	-	TGTGCCAGTAGTTCCCCGGGGGGCACCGGGGAGCTGTTTTTT	CASSSPGGTGELFF
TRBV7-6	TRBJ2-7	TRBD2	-	TGTGCCAGCAGCTCGCTAGCGGGAGGCCCCTACGAGCAGTACTTC	CASSSLAGGPYEQYF
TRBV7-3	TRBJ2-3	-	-	TGTGCCAGCAGCTTCGAAGGAGTTTCAGATACGCAGTATTTT	CASSFEGVSDTQYF
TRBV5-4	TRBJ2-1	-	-	TGTGCCAGCAGCTTGACTGCTTCGGGCAATGAGCAGTTCTTC	CASSLTASGNEQFF
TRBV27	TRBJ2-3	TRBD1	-	TGTGCCAGCAGTTCAACTCGACAGGGGTACACAGATACGCAGTATTTT	CASSSTRQGYTDTQYF
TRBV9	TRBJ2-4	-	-	TGTGCCAGCAGCGTAGATGGGGGCGCGGGAAACATTCAGTACTTC	CASSVDGGAGNIQYF
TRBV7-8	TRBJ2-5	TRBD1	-	TGTGCCAGCAGCATGCTCGGGACAGTCCAAGAGACCCAGTACTTC	CASSMLGTVQETQYF
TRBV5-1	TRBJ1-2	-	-	TGCGCCAGCAGCTTCGGCGGGGGAGGCTACACCTTC	CASSFGGGGYTF
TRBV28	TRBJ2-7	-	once	TGTGCCAGCAGTTCCCTACCAGGCCCCTCAGTAAGTTACGAGCAGTACTTC	CASSSLPGPSVSYEQYF
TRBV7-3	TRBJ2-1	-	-	TGTGCCAGCAGCTCTGAAGGGAGCTCCTACAATGAGCAGTTCTTC	CASSSEGSSYNEQFF
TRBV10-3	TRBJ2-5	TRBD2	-	TGTGCCATCAGTGAGTCACGGGCCATAGCGGGACCGGGGGAGACCCAGTACTTC	CAISESRAIAGPGETQYF
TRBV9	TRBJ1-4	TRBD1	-	TGTGCCAGCAGCCCTTCGACAGGGGATAATGAAAAACTGTTTTTT	CASSPSTGDNEKLFF
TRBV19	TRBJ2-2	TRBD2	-	TGTGCCAGTAGTATAGATCTGGTCACTAGCGGGAGAACCGGGGAGCTGTTTTTT	CASSIDLVTSGRTGELFF
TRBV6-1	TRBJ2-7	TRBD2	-	TGTGCCAGCAGTGGTTTGCTAGCGGGAAGTCTTGGCAGCTCCTACGAGCAGTACTTC	CASSGLLAGSLGSSYEQYF
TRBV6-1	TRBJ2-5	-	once	TGTGCCAGCAGTGAACGTTGGGACAAACAAGAGACCCAGTACTTC	CASSERWDKQETQYF
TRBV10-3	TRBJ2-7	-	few	TGTGCCATCAGTGAGGGACAGACCTACGAGCAGTACTTC	CAISEGQTYEQYF
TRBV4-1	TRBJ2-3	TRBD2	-	TGCGCCAGCAGTCGGGGACTAGCGGGAGGCACAGATACGCAGTATTTT	CASSRGLAGGTDTQYF
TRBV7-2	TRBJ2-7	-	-	TGTGCCAGCAGCTTAGACAGAAGCCTGACCTACGAGCAGTACTTC	CASSLDRSLTYEQYF
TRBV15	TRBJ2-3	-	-	TGTGCCACCAGCAGACCTCCGGGACTCTCCACAGATACGCAGTATTTT	CATSRPPGLSTDTQYF
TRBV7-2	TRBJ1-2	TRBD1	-	TGTGCCAGCAGCTTAGATACAGGGGACGGGGGCTACACCTTC	CASSLDTGDGGYTF
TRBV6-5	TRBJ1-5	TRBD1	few	TGTGCCAGCACTAAGGGGGCAGGAAGCAATCAGCCCCAGCATTTT	CASTKGAGSNQPQHF
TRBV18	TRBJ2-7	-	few	TGTGCCAGCTCACCAACGAGGGGAGGCCCCTACGAGCAGTACTTC	CASSPTRGGPYEQYF
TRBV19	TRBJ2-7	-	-	TGTGCCAGTAGTGTGGGCCCCAGGGGCCGGTCCTACGAGCAGTACTTC	CASSVGPRGRSYEQYF
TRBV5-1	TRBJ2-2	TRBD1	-	TGCGCCAGCAGCTTTACAGGGGGCAGAGGGGCCGGGGAGCTGTTTTTT	CASSFTGGRGAGELFF
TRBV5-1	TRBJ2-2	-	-	TGCGCCAGCAGCTTGGTCGGGTCCGAGGAGCTGTTTTTT	CASSLVGSEELFF